These T cell receptor beta chains were read from a single sample in a study of blood T cell repertoires in COVID-19. Only in-frame clones appear in the TCRdb table, and some are missing; sequencing was by immunoSEQ multiplex PCR. Of roughly 240,000 clones detected, under 90% appear once; the ten largest clones hold about 3.8%. Sequencing was carried out using PBMCs or T cells enriched from blood (not recorded which). All receptors come from a woman in her forties who had been exposed to COVID-19. Both conserved end residues are trimmed from each CDR3.

j_call: TRBJ2-5; v_call: TRBV6-5; cdr3_aa: ASSYEGTAQETQY
j_call: TRBJ1-1; v_call: TRBV7-9; cdr3_aa: ASSPEIQGVGKAF
j_call: TRBJ1-2; v_call: TRBV29-1; cdr3_aa: SVGSREGANYGYT
j_call: TRBJ2-7; v_call: TRBV12-3/TRBV12-4; cdr3_aa: ASSFPDRFQY
j_call: TRBJ1-4; v_call: TRBV18; cdr3_aa: ASSPRGGGQEKLF
j_call: TRBJ1-5; v_call: TRBV28; cdr3_aa: ASSFPGQLWEPQH
j_call: TRBJ1-1; v_call: TRBV7-9; cdr3_aa: ASSSGEGTEAF
j_call: TRBJ1-6; v_call: TRBV4-3; cdr3_aa: ASSQDDRESPLH
j_call: TRBJ2-3; v_call: TRBV19; cdr3_aa: ASSTGQGATDTQY
j_call: TRBJ2-1; v_call: TRBV30; cdr3_aa: AWNAAGGHNEQF
j_call: TRBJ2-1; v_call: TRBV28; cdr3_aa: ASSPPGSGGLNEQF
j_call: TRBJ1-4; v_call: TRBV11-2; cdr3_aa: ASSLRTEEKLF
j_call: TRBJ2-7; v_call: TRBV27; cdr3_aa: ASSLLRDSDYEQY
j_call: TRBJ1-5; v_call: TRBV3-1/TRBV3-2; cdr3_aa: ASSQGAGDQPQH
j_call: TRBJ2-5; v_call: TRBV9; cdr3_aa: ASSPGLAGGETQY
j_call: TRBJ1-3; v_call: TRBV7-2; cdr3_aa: ASSREGIAGNTIY
j_call: TRBJ2-3; v_call: TRBV27; cdr3_aa: ASSLRRGGDTQY
j_call: TRBJ1-3; v_call: TRBV4-2; cdr3_aa: ASSQDRGAGNTIY
j_call: TRBJ1-5; v_call: TRBV7-2; cdr3_aa: ASSPSGGQGNQPQH
j_call: TRBJ2-5; v_call: TRBV3-1/TRBV3-2; cdr3_aa: ASRVAYQETQY
j_call: TRBJ1-1; v_call: TRBV3-1/TRBV3-2; cdr3_aa: ASSQEALNTEAF
j_call: TRBJ1-1; v_call: TRBV7-3; cdr3_aa: ASSLQGAGDTEAF
j_call: TRBJ2-5; v_call: TRBV25-1; cdr3_aa: ASSALAGGPGETQY
j_call: TRBJ1-1; v_call: TRBV18; cdr3_aa: ASSRTTGLDTEAF
j_call: TRBJ2-7; v_call: TRBV27; cdr3_aa: ASSPSGRGQSYEQY
j_call: TRBJ2-3; v_call: TRBV30; cdr3_aa: AWSAVGLARSRDTQY
j_call: TRBJ2-3; v_call: TRBV19; cdr3_aa: ASSPKISSDTSNTDTQY
j_call: TRBJ1-1; v_call: TRBV19; cdr3_aa: ASKTMNTEAF
j_call: TRBJ2-1; v_call: TRBV5-1; cdr3_aa: ASSLAGGHLSYNEQF
j_call: TRBJ1-4; v_call: TRBV24-1; cdr3_aa: ATSDATGLVGKLF
j_call: TRBJ1-2; v_call: TRBV7-8; cdr3_aa: ASSSQGLGRDGYT
j_call: TRBJ2-3; v_call: TRBV10-3; cdr3_aa: AISKTGGMGTDTQY
j_call: TRBJ2-2; v_call: TRBV15; cdr3_aa: ATSRGGTGRTGELF
j_call: TRBJ1-1; v_call: TRBV6-2/TRBV6-3; cdr3_aa: ASSGRGGPENTEAF
j_call: TRBJ1-1; v_call: TRBV9; cdr3_aa: ASSAPDSLNTEAF
j_call: TRBJ1-6; v_call: TRBV12-2; cdr3_aa: ASRRQGWGGSPLH
j_call: TRBJ1-1; v_call: TRBV5-4; cdr3_aa: ASSFGMTGGTEAF
j_call: TRBJ2-3; v_call: TRBV18; cdr3_aa: ASSLERGSTDTQY
j_call: TRBJ2-7; v_call: TRBV6-1; cdr3_aa: ASSEPGQGIGEQY
j_call: TRBJ2-3; v_call: TRBV29-1; cdr3_aa: SVRPGDTQY
j_call: TRBJ1-2; v_call: TRBV19; cdr3_aa: ASTEGTGGRYT
j_call: TRBJ2-2; v_call: TRBV21-1; cdr3_aa: ASSCLGGFGELF
j_call: TRBJ1-3; v_call: TRBV12-5; cdr3_aa: ASGSDSVIY
j_call: TRBJ2-2; v_call: TRBV2; cdr3_aa: ASSGVAGGHTGELF
j_call: TRBJ2-1; v_call: TRBV5-8; cdr3_aa: ASSPRASGGPSSYNEQF
j_call: TRBJ1-6; v_call: TRBV5-1; cdr3_aa: ASSESPSDSPLH
j_call: TRBJ2-1; v_call: TRBV14; cdr3_aa: ASSREGGSPYNEQF
j_call: TRBJ1-2; v_call: TRBV12-3/TRBV12-4; cdr3_aa: ASSLSMSYGYT
j_call: TRBJ2-1; v_call: TRBV30; cdr3_aa: AWTRGSRSYNEQF
j_call: TRBJ1-5; v_call: TRBV27; cdr3_aa: ASSRTTGKGEQPQH
j_call: TRBJ2-7; v_call: TRBV7-7; cdr3_aa: ASSLMRGPTYEQY
j_call: TRBJ2-2; v_call: TRBV5-4; cdr3_aa: ASRMTGTGELF
j_call: TRBJ2-5; v_call: TRBV5-1; cdr3_aa: ASSPQGSWETQY
j_call: TRBJ1-3; v_call: TRBV30; cdr3_aa: AWTGSGNTIY
j_call: TRBJ2-6; v_call: TRBV28; cdr3_aa: ASSDSVTGANVLT